A selection of T cell receptor beta chains follows, all from one sample in a study of CD8+ T cells in alopecia areata. Using immunoSEQ multiplex PCR, the repertoire was profiled, and TCRdb retains in-frame clones only, with some absent. In the table there are about 210,000 clones, 35% to 40% of which are singletons. Sequences were derived from CD4+ T cells sorted from blood, sampled between weeks 30 and 35, from a patient treated with tofacitinib. The receptors were sampled from a human donor with alopecia areata. CDR3s include the opening cysteine and the closing phenylalanine or tryptophan. A D gene is named only where the DNA matches it firmly. Clone size is stated in some rows and not others, as once, few, many or a class when expanded.

j_call v_call d_call clone_size cdr3_aa cdr3_nt
TRBJ2-5 TRBV27 NA NA CASRGGGRGQETQYF TGTGCCAGCAGGGGAGGGGGGCGAGGTCAAGAGACCCAGTACTTC
TRBJ1-5 TRBV5-1 TRBD1 NA CASSLDGQGNQPQHF TGCGCCAGCAGCTTGGACGGACAGGGCAATCAGCCCCAGCATTTT
TRBJ1-2 TRBV19 TRBD1 NA CASSMGQWYNYGYTF TGTGCCAGTAGTATGGGACAGTGGTATAACTATGGCTACACCTTC
TRBJ1-1 TRBV5-6 NA NA CASSLSRRGSSTEAFF TGTGCCAGCAGCTTGTCTCGCAGGGGATCTTCCACTGAAGCTTTCTTT
TRBJ1-5 TRBV30 TRBD1 NA CAWSGGQLYSNQPQHF TGTGCCTGGAGTGGGGGACAGCTCTATAGCAATCAGCCCCAGCATTTT
TRBJ2-1 TRBV18 NA few CASSPGTHNNEQFF TGTGCCAGCTCACCAGGGACACATAACAATGAGCAGTTCTTC
TRBJ2-2 TRBV29-1 NA few CSVVGYTGELFF TGCAGCGTTGTTGGGTACACCGGGGAGCTGTTTTTT
TRBJ2-1 TRBV5-4 TRBD2 NA CASSLAATSGGAWNEQFF TGTGCCAGCAGCTTGGCGGCGACTAGCGGGGGGGCTTGGAATGAGCAGTTCTTC
TRBJ2-1 TRBV29-1 NA few CSVRRTGGAEGSGRPSSYNEQFF TGCAGCGTGCGCAGAACAGGGGGCGCTGAAGGTAGCGGGAGGCCGAGCTCCTACAATGAGCAGTTCTTC
TRBJ1-2 TRBV6-5 NA NA CASSQIQGYGYTF TGTGCCAGCAGTCAAATACAGGGATATGGCTACACCTTC
TRBJ2-3 TRBV5-1 NA few CASREGMTETDTQYF TGCGCCAGCCGTGAAGGAATGACGGAAACAGATACGCAGTATTTT
TRBJ2-1 TRBV5-1 TRBD1 few CASSYTGHRTGYNEQFF TGCGCCAGCAGCTACACGGGGCACCGGACAGGGTACAATGAGCAGTTCTTC
TRBJ2-5 TRBV27 NA NA CASSFLGQTSLPQYF TGTGCCAGCAGTTTCCTCGGACAGACCAGTTTACCCCAGTACTTC
TRBJ1-5 TRBV6-5 NA NA CASSPDRNSNQPQHF TGTGCCAGCAGTCCCGACAGGAATAGCAATCAGCCCCAGCATTTT
TRBJ2-4 TRBV27 NA NA CASSFRAKNIQYF TGTGCCAGCAGTTTCCGAGCCAAAAACATTCAGTACTTC
TRBJ2-7 TRBV29-1 NA NA CSVEFLTDEQYF TGCAGCGTTGAATTCCTGACCGACGAGCAGTACTTC
TRBJ1-1 TRBV7-6 NA NA CASSPRGRSNTEAFF TGTGCCAGCAGCCCGCGGGGCAGGTCGAACACTGAAGCTTTCTTT
TRBJ1-1 TRBV29-1 NA NA CSVVGPFTGEAFF TGCAGCGTTGTAGGCCCCTTTACTGGTGAAGCTTTCTTT
TRBJ2-2 TRBV30 NA NA CGGGNTGELFF TGTGGTGGAGGGAACACCGGGGAGCTGTTTTTT
TRBJ2-5 TRBV20-1 NA NA CSARTRETQYF TGCAGTGCTAGAACTAGGGAGACCCAGTACTTC
TRBJ2-5 TRBV5-6 TRBD2 many CASSMRTGLAGLDYF TGTGCCAGCAGCATGCGTACGGGACTAGCGGGCCTTGACTACTTC
TRBJ2-6 TRBV2 NA NA CASSPEGSGANVLTF TGTGCCAGCAGCCCAGAGGGCTCTGGGGCCAACGTCCTGACTTTC
TRBJ2-2 TRBV19 NA few CASSIGQLNTGELFF TGTGCCAGTAGTATTGGACAGCTTAACACCGGGGAGCTGTTTTTT
TRBJ1-5 TRBV30 NA NA CAWSGQGAGNQPQHF TGTGCCTGGAGTGGGCAGGGAGCTGGTAATCAGCCCCAGCATTTT
TRBJ2-1 TRBV14 TRBD2 few CASSQIAGDNEQFF TGTGCCAGCAGCCAAATAGCGGGGGACAATGAGCAGTTCTTC
TRBJ2-1 TRBV5-1 TRBD1 NA CASSSQGQHSYNEQFF TGCGCCAGCAGCTCACAGGGACAGCACTCCTACAATGAGCAGTTCTTC
TRBJ2-1 TRBV2 TRBD2 few CASSQGLAGYNEQFF TGTGCCAGCAGTCAGGGACTAGCGGGTTACAATGAGCAGTTCTTC
TRBJ2-7 TRBV6-5 NA NA CASTETWRFGEQYF TGTGCCAGCACCGAAACTTGGCGCTTCGGGGAGCAGTACTTC
TRBJ2-1 TRBV19 NA NA CASSGLDSGKQFF TGTGCCAGTAGCGGCCTCGACAGCGGCAAGCAGTTCTTC
TRBJ1-4 TRBV29-1 NA NA CSTGRVDGEKLFF TGCAGCACCGGGAGGGTCGATGGCGAAAAACTGTTTTTT